This T cell receptor beta chain was sequenced during a study of CD8 T cells in Susac syndrome. An amount of RNA that ranged from about 0.45 to 1 ug was reverse transcribed with random hexamers. TCRdb re-called the immunoSEQ multiplex PCR reads through MiXCR, storing one row per CDR3 protein. The repertoire includes about 130,000 distinct CDR3 sequences, 95% of them detected once, and about 0.18% sits in the top ten. While CD8+ and CD4+ T cells were isolated negatively, TEMRA cells were enriched by FACS. Germline V CDR1 and CDR2: MNHEY, SMNVEV (reference sequence). V lost 5 bases and J lost 3, with 11 bases in between. The CDR3 is 13 amino acids.

The sequenced material came from CD8+ T cells from PBMCs. The TCR originated in a human donor with Susac syndrome. V usage is TRBV27 and J usage is TRBJ2-7, with a weak D call TRBD2 (6 bases). The CDR3 region is CASSRDSNYEQYF. The CDR3 DNA reads TGTGCCAGCAGTCGGGACTCCAACTACGAGCAGTACTTC.